This T cell receptor (beta chain) was identified in a study of blood T cell repertoires in COVID-19. On the study more broadly: The study drew acute and convalescent COVID-19 samples from the United States, Italy and Spain. The cDNA or gDNA used as material had been derived from T cells, B-cell-depleted T cells, or PBMCs.

Germline V lookup: CDR1 MNHEY, CDR2 SVGAGI. With V trimmed by 8 bases and J by 2 bases, 3 bases remained unmatched. This CDR3 has 14 amino acids. How the authors handled the data: The authors estimated nucleated cell counts from reference gene primer amplification. Method: immunoSEQ multiplex PCR; TCRdb's copy keeps in-frame clones and lacks some. V and J calls and clone size follow that table, whereas D and trimming were derived from the DNA. The sample shows 250,000 to 350,000 clones, about nine tenths of them seen only once. The receptor's source is a woman aged 55-70 years with acute or convalescent COVID-19. The chain links TRBV6-5 to TRBJ1-5, with 10 nucleotides matching TRBD1. Sequencing was done on a sample of peripheral blood. As DNA, the CDR3 is TGTGCCAGCGGGGACAGGGGCGGCAATCAGCCCCAGCATTTT. It encodes CASGDRGGNQPQHF.